These T cell receptor beta chains were read from a single sample in a study of cytomegalovirus exposure and HLA in healthy donors. Produced via immunoSEQ multiplex PCR; TCRdb's table is partial and in-frame only. The repertoire holds 95,000 to 150,000 clones, with 65% to 80% as singletons. Sequenced: PBMCs. The receptors shown here come from a middle-aged woman in good health and CMV-seropositive. The CDR3 runs from the conserved cysteine through the conserved F or W. Fields, in order: V gene, J gene, clone size, D gene, CDR3 DNA, CDR3 protein. A D gene is named only where the DNA matches it firmly. Size values are once, few and many counts, or a class for expanded clones, and some rows have none.

>TRBV6-4|TRBJ1-1|once|TRBD1
TGTGCCAGCAGGGACCACGGGACAGGGGGTTTTGAAGCTTTCTTT
CASRDHGTGGFEAFF
>TRBV4-3|TRBJ1-4|few|-
TGCGCCAGCAGCCAAGCCCGCAGGGGTTCTGAAAAACTGTTTTTT
CASSQARRGSEKLFF
>TRBV7-2|TRBJ2-5|-|-
TGTGCCAGCAGCTTAGATTACAGGAGCCAAGAGACCCAGTACTTC
CASSLDYRSQETQYF
>TRBV19|TRBJ1-1|-|TRBD1
TGTGCCAGTAGTATAGGGTGGGGCAGGGGGCACACTGAAGCTTTCTTT
CASSIGWGRGHTEAFF
>TRBV5-1|TRBJ2-2|-|TRBD1
TGCGCCAGCAGCTTGGACAGGGGCTACACCGGGGAGCTGTTTTTT
CASSLDRGYTGELFF
>TRBV6-1|TRBJ2-5|-|TRBD2
TGTGCCAGCAGTGAGCCGGGAGGGCAAGAGACCCAGTACTTC
CASSEPGGQETQYF
>TRBV11-1|TRBJ2-3|-|-
TGTGCCAGCAGCTTAAATGAGGGAGATACGCAGTATTTT
CASSLNEGDTQYF
>TRBV5-1|TRBJ2-1|once|TRBD2
TGCGCCAGCAGCGGAGGACTAGCGGGGGGCCTTAGCTCCTACAATGAGCAGTTCTTC
CASSGGLAGGLSSYNEQFF
>TRBV9|TRBJ2-5|-|TRBD2
TGTGCCAGCAGCGTAGGTGCGGGAGAAGGGGAGACCCAGTACTTC
CASSVGAGEGETQYF
>TRBV19|TRBJ1-3|-|-
TGTGCCAGTAGTTCAGGGTTTGCCTTGAGCTCTGGAAACACCATATATTTT
CASSSGFALSSGNTIYF
>TRBV6-1|TRBJ1-3|few|-
TGTGCCAGCAGTTTGACGTCGGGGGGAAACACCATATATTTT
CASSLTSGGNTIYF
>TRBV30|TRBJ2-7|-|TRBD2
TGTGCCTGGAGTGTAACTAGCGGGATTTGGTACGAGCAGTACTTC
CAWSVTSGIWYEQYF
>TRBV28|TRBJ2-2|-|TRBD1
TGTGCCAGCAGTTTACTATCTCGACAGGGGGTCGGGGAGCTGTTTTTT
CASSLLSRQGVGELFF
>TRBV7-9|TRBJ1-3|-|-
TGTGCCAGCAGCTTAGAGGGGGTTTCGCCTGGAAACACCATATATTTT
CASSLEGVSPGNTIYF
>TRBV4-2|TRBJ2-3|-|-
TGTGCCAGCAGCCTTACCTCAGGGGCGTTGAAAACAGATACGCAGTATTTT
CASSLTSGALKTDTQYF
>TRBV18|TRBJ1-2|-|-
TGTGCCAGCTCACCCGCGGGGGACTATGGCTACACCTTC
CASSPAGDYGYTF
>TRBV6-5|TRBJ2-6|-|-
TGTGCCAGCAGGTCACAGGCTGCTGGGGCCAACGTCCTGACTTTC
CASRSQAAGANVLTF
>TRBV6-9|TRBJ2-7|-|TRBD2
TGTGCCAGCAGTCACACTAGCGGGAGGGCCTACGAGCAGTACTTC
CASSHTSGRAYEQYF
>TRBV10-3|TRBJ2-3|-|-
TGTGCCATCAGTGACAGGACAGATACGCAGTATTTT
CAISDRTDTQYF
>TRBV6-5|TRBJ1-1|-|TRBD1
TGTGCCAGCAGCAAGGGGGCGACTGAAGCTTTCTTT
CASSKGATEAFF
>TRBV29-1|TRBJ2-5|once|-
TGCAGCGTTGTAGGAGGACAGTCGGCGCAAGAGACCCAGTACTTC
CSVVGGQSAQETQYF
>TRBV7-6|TRBJ2-3|few|-
TGTGCCAGCAGCCCTCGGGTGGTAGCGATCACAGATACGCAGTATTTT
CASSPRVVAITDTQYF
>TRBV30|TRBJ2-1|-|TRBD1
TGTGCCTGGCGGGACAGGGCGGGTAATGAGCAGTTCTTC
CAWRDRAGNEQFF
>TRBV9|TRBJ2-5|-|-
TGTGCCAGCAGCGTAGGGTTACAACAAGAGACCCAGTACTTC
CASSVGLQQETQYF
>TRBV30|TRBJ2-2|-|-
TGTGCCTGGAGTGAAACCACCTTCGGGCTGTTTTTT
CAWSETTFGLFF
>TRBV30|TRBJ1-1|-|-
TGTGCCTGGAGTGTACTCCCCCCTGTCACTGAAGCTTTCTTT
CAWSVLPPVTEAFF
>TRBV2|TRBJ2-7|-|TRBD2
TGTGCCAGCAGGCTAGCGGGCCTCCCCTCCTACGAGCAGTACTTC
CASRLAGLPSYEQYF
>TRBV7-9|TRBJ2-1|-|-
TGTGCCAGCAGGGCCGGGACTTCCCGGAGGGATGAGCAGTTCTTC
CASRAGTSRRDEQFF
>TRBV6-1|TRBJ2-3|-|TRBD2
TGTGCCAGCAGTGAGCTAGCGGGAATCACAGATACGCAGTATTTT
CASSELAGITDTQYF
>TRBV18|TRBJ2-1|-|TRBD2
TGTGCCAGCTCACCACCGGGACTAGTTGTGAACAATGAGCAGTTCTTC
CASSPPGLVVNNEQFF
>TRBV25-1|TRBJ1-6|-|-
TGTGCCAGCAGTGCGACAGAAGCCTATAATTCACCCCTCCACTTT
CASSATEAYNSPLHF
>TRBV4-1|TRBJ1-1|-|-
TGCGCCAGCAGCCTAAATAGACAGTTGAACACTGAAGCTTTCTTT
CASSLNRQLNTEAFF
>TRBV7-9|TRBJ1-5|-|-
TGTGCCAGCAGCGAGACGGCAGGAATGGGCAATCAGCCCCAGCATTTT
CASSETAGMGNQPQHF
>TRBV7-2|TRBJ1-2|-|-
TGTGCCAGCAGCTCCGGACAGAACTATGGCTACACCTTC
CASSSGQNYGYTF
>TRBV4-3|TRBJ2-5|-|TRBD1
TGCGCCAGCAGCCAAGAGGTCGCAGGGGGCTTAGAGACCCAGTACTTC
CASSQEVAGGLETQYF
>TRBV19|TRBJ2-2|-|TRBD2
TGTGCCAGTAGTATAGCTAGACTAGCGACCGGGGAGCTGTTTTTT
CASSIARLATGELFF
>TRBV4-2|TRBJ1-1|-|-
TGTGCCAGCAGCCAAGCCAGGGTTGAAACTGAAGCTTTCTTT
CASSQARVETEAFF
>TRBV7-6|TRBJ1-3|-|-
TGTGCCAGCACGCCTTCCGGGGCTGGAAACACCATATATTTT
CASTPSGAGNTIYF
>TRBV9|TRBJ1-2|-|-
TGTGCCAGCAGCGTAGGTGGGACTGCTTATGGCTACACCTTC
CASSVGGTAYGYTF
>TRBV6-6|TRBJ1-4|once|TRBD1
TGTGCCAGCAGCCGACAGGGCCACTTTGAAAAACTGTTTTTT
CASSRQGHFEKLFF
>TRBV5-4|TRBJ2-5|-|TRBD2
TGTGCCAGCTCTCCGGGACTAGCGGGACCAAAATCGGGGGAGACCCAGTACTTC
CASSPGLAGPKSGETQYF
>TRBV14|TRBJ1-1|few|-
TGTGCCAGCAGCCAAGCCCAGGGGTTCACTGAAGCTTTCTTT
CASSQAQGFTEAFF
>TRBV6-1|TRBJ2-7|-|TRBD2
TGTGCCAGCATCCGAGAAACTAGCGCTACCGAGCAGTACTTC
CASIRETSATEQYF
>TRBV10-3|TRBJ2-7|-|TRBD1
TGTGCCATCAGCCCCGACAGGGACTACGAGCAGTACTTC
CAISPDRDYEQYF
>TRBV19|TRBJ1-2|-|-
TGTGCCAGTAGTATAGATCGCGGGCTTGGCTACACCTTC
CASSIDRGLGYTF
>TRBV4-1|TRBJ2-2|-|TRBD2
TGCGCCAGCAGCCAAGATAAGGAACTAGCGGGGAACACCGGGGAGCTGTTTTTT
CASSQDKELAGNTGELFF
>TRBV30|TRBJ1-2|-|-
TGTGCCTGGAGCCGTCGGGAGCTGACAACCTATGGCTACACCTTC
CAWSRRELTTYGYTF
>TRBV28|TRBJ2-4|-|-
TGTGCCAGCAGTTTAGCTAGCGCCAACAAAAACATTCAGTACTTC
CASSLASANKNIQYF